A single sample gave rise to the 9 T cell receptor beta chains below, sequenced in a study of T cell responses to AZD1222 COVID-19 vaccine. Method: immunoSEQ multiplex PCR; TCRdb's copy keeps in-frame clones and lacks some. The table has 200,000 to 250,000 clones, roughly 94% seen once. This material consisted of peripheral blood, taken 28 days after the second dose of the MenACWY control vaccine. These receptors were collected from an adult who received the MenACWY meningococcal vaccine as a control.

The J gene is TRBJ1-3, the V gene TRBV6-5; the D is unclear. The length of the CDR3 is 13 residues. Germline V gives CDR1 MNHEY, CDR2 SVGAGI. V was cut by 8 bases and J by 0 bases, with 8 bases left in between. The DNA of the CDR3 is TGTGCCAGCGAGGAGAGCTCTGGAAACACCATATATTTT. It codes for CASEESSGNTIYF.

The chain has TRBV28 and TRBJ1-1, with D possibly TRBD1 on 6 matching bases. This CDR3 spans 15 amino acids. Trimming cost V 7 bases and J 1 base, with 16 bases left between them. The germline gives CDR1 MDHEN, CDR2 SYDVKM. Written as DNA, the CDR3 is TGTGCCAGCATCGCTCTCGGGGGCAGGAACACTGAAGCTTTCTTT. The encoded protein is CASIALGGRNTEAFF. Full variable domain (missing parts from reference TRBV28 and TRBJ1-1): DVKVTQSSRYLVKRTGEKVFLECVQDMDHENMFWYRQDPGLGLRLIYFSYDVKMKEKGDIPEGYSVSREKKERFSLILESASTNQTSMYLCASIALGGRNTEAFFGQGTRLTVV.

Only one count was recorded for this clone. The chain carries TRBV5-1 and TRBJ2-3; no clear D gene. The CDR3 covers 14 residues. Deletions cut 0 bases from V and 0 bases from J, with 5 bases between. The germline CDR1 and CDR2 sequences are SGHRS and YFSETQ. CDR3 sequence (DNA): TGCGCCAGCAGCTTGGACCAGAGCACAGATACGCAGTATTTT. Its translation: CASSLDQSTDTQYF.

The CDR3 region has the DNA TGTGCCAGCAGCCTCGGACTAGCGGGGGGTAATGAGCAGTTCTTC. Translation: CASSLGLAGGNEQFF. The chain combines TRBV6-4 with TRBJ2-1; 14 positions agree with TRBD2. Germline CDR1 is MRHNA and CDR2 is SNTAGT. CDR3 length equals 15 residues. With 6 bases clipped from V and 7 bases from J, the junction kept 5 bases outside the gene matches.

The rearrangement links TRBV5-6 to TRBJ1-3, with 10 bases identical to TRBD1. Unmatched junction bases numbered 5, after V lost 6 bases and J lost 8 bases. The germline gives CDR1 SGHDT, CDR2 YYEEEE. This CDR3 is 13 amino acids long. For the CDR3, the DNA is TGTGCCAGCAACGACAGGGGGCGGGACACCATATATTTT. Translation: CASNDRGRDTIYF.

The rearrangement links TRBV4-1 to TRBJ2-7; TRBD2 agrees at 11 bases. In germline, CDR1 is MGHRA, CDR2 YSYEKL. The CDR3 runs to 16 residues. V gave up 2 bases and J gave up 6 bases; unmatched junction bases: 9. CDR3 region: CASSQPSSGRWVEQYF. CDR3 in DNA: TGCGCCAGCAGCCAACCATCTAGCGGGAGGTGGGTCGAGCAGTACTTC.

This CDR3 is CASSQELASTGANVLTF. For the CDR3, the DNA is TGCGCCAGCAGCCAAGAACTAGCAAGTACTGGGGCCAACGTCCTGACTTTC. This sequence joins TRBV4-1 and TRBJ2-6, with D maybe TRBD2 (6 bases). CDR1 and CDR2 (germline): MGHRA, YSYEKL. The CDR3 extends over 17 amino acids. The V gene lost 0 bases and the J gene lost 2 bases, with 11 bases spanning the gap.

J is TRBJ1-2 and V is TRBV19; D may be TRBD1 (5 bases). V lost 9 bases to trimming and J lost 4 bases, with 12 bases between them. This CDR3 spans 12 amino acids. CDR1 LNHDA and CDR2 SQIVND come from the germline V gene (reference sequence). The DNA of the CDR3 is TGTGCCAGCTCCCGGGGGAGCTATGGCTACACCTTC. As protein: CASSRGSYGYTF.

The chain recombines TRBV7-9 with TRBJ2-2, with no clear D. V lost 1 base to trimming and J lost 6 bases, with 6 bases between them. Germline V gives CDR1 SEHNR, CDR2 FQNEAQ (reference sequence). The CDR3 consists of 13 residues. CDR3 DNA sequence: TGTGCCAGCAGCTTAGGGGCGCCCGGGGAGCTGTTTTTT. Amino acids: CASSLGAPGELFF.